Each of the 11 T cell receptor beta chains below was sequenced from the same sample in a study of blood T cell repertoires in COVID-19. Here immunoSEQ multiplex PCR was the method, and the copy in TCRdb shows in-frame clones only, minus some. The sample lists around 220,000 clones, around 90% occurring once. Sequenced: PBMCs or T cells enriched from blood (not recorded which). All receptors come from a young man who had been exposed to COVID-19.

This clone was observed many times. V usage is TRBV5-4 and J usage is TRBJ1-1; D ambiguous. In germline, CDR1 is SGHNT, CDR2 YYREEE (reference sequence). The CDR3 length is 14 residues. Trimming shortened V by 3 bases and J by 2 bases, and 11 bases separated the two germline ends. CDR3 protein: CASSSGLDNTEAFF. CDR3 sequence (DNA): TGTGCCAGCAGCTCCGGACTGGACAACACTGAAGCTTTCTTT.

The rearrangement links TRBV7-3 to TRBJ1-3; no clear D gene. The CDR3 contains 15 residues. V lost 5 bases to trimming and J lost 2 bases, with 13 bases between them. The germline V gene encodes CDR1 SGHTA and CDR2 FQGTGA. The CDR3 loop is CASSENPTTGNTIYF. CDR3 in DNA: TGTGCCAGCAGCGAGAACCCAACCACTGGAAACACCATATATTTT.

V usage is TRBV7-2 and J usage is TRBJ2-7; 8 nucleotides line up with TRBD1. V dropped 4 bases and J dropped 4; count of bases not matched to a gene: 6. Germline CDR1 reads SGHTA; CDR2 reads FQGNSA. This CDR3 spans 14 amino acids. The CDR3 region is CASSYQGQVYEQYF. The CDR3 DNA is TGTGCCAGCAGCTACCAGGGACAGGTGTACGAGCAGTACTTC. Filled out from reference TRBV7-2 and TRBJ2-7, the complete variable domain reads GAGVSQSPSNKVTEKGKDVELRCDPISGHTALYWYRQSLGQGLEFLIYFQGNSAPDKSGLPSDRFSAERTGGSVSTLTIQRTQQEDSAVYLCASSYQGQVYEQYFGPGTRLTVT.

This chain links TRBV6-6 with TRBJ2-5; tentatively, D is TRBD2 (6 bases). The CDR3 is 15 amino acids. V shed 5 bases and J shed 0 bases, with 13 bases lying between them. CDR1 and CDR2 (germline): MNHNY, SVGAGI (reference sequence). CDR3 sequence reads: CASSDRDWYQETQYF. For the CDR3, the DNA is TGTGCCAGCAGTGACCGGGACTGGTACCAAGAGACCCAGTACTTC.

V usage is TRBV7-2 and J usage is TRBJ2-1; D not resolved. Germline V gene lookup returns CDR1 SGHTA and CDR2 FQGNSA. CDR3 length equals 11 residues. Between the trimmed V and J ends, which lost 4 bases and 10 bases, there was a span of 8 bases. The CDR3 spells CASSWYGEQFF. The CDR3 region has the DNA TGTGCCAGCAGCTGGTACGGGGAGCAGTTCTTC.

The chain joins TRBV19 to TRBJ1-5, with D possibly being TRBD1 (5 bases). The V gene's germline CDR1 is LNHDA and CDR2 SQIVND (reference sequence). The V end lost 4 bases, the J end lost 2 bases, and 12 bases lay between the germline ends. The CDR3 loop spans 15 amino acids. Written as DNA, the CDR3 is TGTGCCAGTAGTACCAAGGGCAGGGGCAATCAGCCCCAGCATTTT. It codes for CASSTKGRGNQPQHF. Supplemented by reference TRBV19 and TRBJ1-5, the full variable domain reads DGGITQSPKYLFRKEGQNVTLSCEQNLNHDAMYWYRQDPGQGLRLIYYSQIVNDFQKGDIAEGYSVSREKKESFPLTVTSAQKNPTAFYLCASSTKGRGNQPQHFGDGTRLSIL.

The rearrangement links TRBV20-1 to TRBJ2-5, with D uncertain. The germline V gene encodes CDR1 DFQATT and CDR2 SNEGSKA (reference sequence). This CDR3 is 11 amino acids long. The V end was cut by 2 bases, the J end by 5 bases, with 6 bases between. The DNA of the CDR3 is TGCAGTGCTAGAATCAGGGAGACCCAGTACTTC. As protein: CSARIRETQYF.

The rearrangement links TRBV5-1 to TRBJ1-1, with 8 nucleotides matching TRBD1. Germline CDR1 and CDR2: SGHRS and YFSETQ. The CDR3 covers 14 residues. Trimming removed 4 bases from V and 1 base from J; junction bases left unmatched: 3. The CDR3 nucleotides are TGCGCCAGCAGCAGGGACAGGACGAACACTGAAGCTTTCTTT. It encodes CASSRDRTNTEAFF. Full variable domain (remainder filled in from reference TRBV5-1 and TRBJ1-1): KAGVTQTPRYLIKTRGQQVTLSCSPISGHRSVSWYQQTPGQGLQFLFEYFSETQRNKGNFPGRFSGRQFSNSRSEMNVSTLELGDSALYLCASSRDRTNTEAFFGQGTRLTVV.

The rearrangement joins TRBV2 to TRBJ2-7, with 10 bases that match TRBD2. The CDR3 runs 15 residues. Losses at the gene ends were 9 bases for V and 4 bases for J; bases not matched to a gene: 12. Per germline, CDR1 SNHLY and CDR2 FYNNEI. The CDR3 loop reads CASSLSSGGPYEQYF. The CDR3 DNA reads TGTGCCAGTTCATTATCTAGCGGGGGCCCATACGAGCAGTACTTC. Supplemented by reference TRBV2 and TRBJ2-7, the full variable domain reads EPEVTQTPSHQVTQMGQEVILRCVPISNHLYFYWYRQILGQKVEFLVSFYNNEISEKSEIFDDQFSVERPDGSNFTLKIRSTKLEDSAMYFCASSLSSGGPYEQYFGPGTRLTVT.

The J gene is TRBJ2-1, the V gene TRBV4-2; TRBD1 might be the D (6 bases). The CDR3 extends over 16 amino acids. Trimming shortened V by 4 bases and J by 6 bases, and 19 bases separated the two germline ends. Germline V lookup: CDR1 LGHNA, CDR2 YNFKEQ. The CDR3 region is CASSPGESQLLNEQFF. The CDR3 nucleotides read TGTGCCAGCAGCCCAGGGGAGTCCCAGCTCCTCAATGAGCAGTTCTTC.

The rearrangement uses TRBV5-1 and TRBJ2-7; TRBD1 matches at 7 bases. This CDR3 comprises 15 residues. From germline, CDR1 is SGHRS and CDR2 YFSETQ. The ends lost 0 bases at V and 6 bases at J; junction bases unmatched: 9. CDR3: CASSLDAQGIGEQYF. Written as DNA, the CDR3 is TGCGCCAGCAGCTTGGATGCACAGGGGATCGGCGAGCAGTACTTC.